The 2 T cell receptor beta chains given below trace back to one sample, sequenced in a study of graft-versus-host responses after intestinal transplantation. Antigens for these TCRs are unknown. Sequencing used immunoSEQ multiplex PCR; TCRdb keeps in-frame clones, though not all of them. The sample has approximately 97,000 clones, 85% to 95% seen once. The sequenced sample was unstimulated CD8+ T cells sorted from spleen or lymph node cells, obtained before transplant. These receptors were taken from a human donor who was the organ donor for an intestinal transplant.

The genes are TRBV28 and TRBJ2-7; 10 bases fit TRBD1. V was clipped by 2 bases and J by 6 bases; unmatched bases: 1. The CDR3 totals 13 residues. Germline V gene data show CDR1 as MDHEN and CDR2 as SYDVKM. In nucleotides, the CDR3 is TGTGCCAGCAGTTTAGGGGACAGGGGCGAGCAGTACTTC. Protein product: CASSLGDRGEQYF.

The table lists this clone with a count of one. The rearrangement joins TRBV27 to TRBJ2-5; TRBD2 agrees at 9 bases. Unmatched junction bases numbered 7, after V lost 3 bases and J lost 5 bases. The CDR3 loop spans 15 amino acids. Looked up from germline, CDR1 is MNHEY and CDR2 is SMNVEV (reference sequence). The CDR3 is CASSLGAGGSETQYF. The CDR3 DNA sequence: TGTGCCAGCAGTTTGGGGGCGGGGGGGTCGGAGACCCAGTACTTC.